The text below deals with one T cell receptor (beta chain). The antigen remains undetermined. The source of the sample is a study of T cell responses to AZD1222 COVID-19 vaccine. Overall study: Second-dose recipients at about 4 or about 12 weeks were treated as one pooled group.

Notes on the study in general: Baseline seropositives among AZD1222 recipients totaled only five to seven. Repertoires were obtained only post-peak T cell response.

Here immunoSEQ multiplex PCR was the method, and the copy in TCRdb shows in-frame clones only, minus some. Among 130,000 or so clones, 93% were seen once, and the ten largest hold around 3.1%. Per germline, CDR1 MDHEN and CDR2 SYDVKM. Trimming took 4 bases from V and 0 from J, leaving 6 bases between them. CDR3 length equals 14 residues. The source material was peripheral blood, sampled on day 0 of AZD1222 vaccination. The source of this sequence is an adult in good health. The chain recombines TRBV28 with TRBJ1-4; D unresolved. CDR3 coding DNA: TGTGCCAGCAGTTGGGGTGCAACTAATGAAAAACTGTTTTTT. Its protein product is CASSWGATNEKLFF.